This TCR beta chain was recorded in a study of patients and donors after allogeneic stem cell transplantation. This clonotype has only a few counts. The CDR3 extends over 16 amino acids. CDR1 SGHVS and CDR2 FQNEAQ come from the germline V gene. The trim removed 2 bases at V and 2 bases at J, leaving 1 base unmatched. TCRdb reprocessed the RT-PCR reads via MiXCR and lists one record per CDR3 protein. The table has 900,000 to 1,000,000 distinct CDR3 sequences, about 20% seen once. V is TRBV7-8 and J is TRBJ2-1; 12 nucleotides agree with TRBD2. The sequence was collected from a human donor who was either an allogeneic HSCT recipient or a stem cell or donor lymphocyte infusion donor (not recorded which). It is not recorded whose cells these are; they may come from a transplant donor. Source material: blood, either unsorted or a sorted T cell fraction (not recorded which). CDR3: CASSLRTSGTYNEQFF. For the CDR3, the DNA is TGTGCCAGCAGCTTACGGACTAGCGGGACCTACAATGAGCAGTTCTTC. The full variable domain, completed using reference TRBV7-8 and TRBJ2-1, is GAGVSQSPRYKVAKRGQDVALRCDPISGHVSLFWYQQALGQGPEFLTYFQNEAQLDKSGLPSDRFFAERPEGSVSTLKIQRTQQEDSAVYLCASSLRTSGTYNEQFFGPGTRLTVL.